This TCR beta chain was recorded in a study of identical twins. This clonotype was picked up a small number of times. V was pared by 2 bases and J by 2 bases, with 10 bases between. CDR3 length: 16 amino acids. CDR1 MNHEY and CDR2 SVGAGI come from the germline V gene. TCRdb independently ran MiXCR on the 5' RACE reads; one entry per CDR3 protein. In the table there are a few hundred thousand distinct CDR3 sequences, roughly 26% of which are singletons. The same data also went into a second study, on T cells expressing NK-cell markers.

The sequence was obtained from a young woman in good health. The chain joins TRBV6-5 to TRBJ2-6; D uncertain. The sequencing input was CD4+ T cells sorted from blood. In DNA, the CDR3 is TGTGCCAGCAGTTACCAAGTCCTCGCTGGGGCCAACGTCCTGACTTTC. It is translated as CASSYQVLAGANVLTF.